The 10 T cell receptor beta chains reported below all come from one sample, sequenced in a study of blood T cells in healthy people across ages. PCR was performed a second time for roughly 7 to 11 cycles using a sample-barcoded 5' primer and a J-beta primer mix. MiXCR was run by TCRdb on the 5' RACE reads, yielding one entry per CDR3 protein. The sample has about 800,000 distinct CDR3 sequences, 20% to 25% seen once. Another study also made use of these data, one on T cells of mothers and their children.

Sequenced: blood. The receptors originated from a boy aged 5-17 years in good health.

The chain combines TRBV5-1 with TRBJ1-2, with TRBD1 matching 8 bases. Germline-derived CDR1 and CDR2 are SGHRS and YFSETQ. Trimming took 4 bases from V and 6 from J; bases not matched to a gene: 8. The CDR3 is 14 residues long. CDR3 nucleotide sequence: TGCGCCAGCAGCGAGACAGGGGTATCCCATGGCTACACCTTC. Translated: CASSETGVSHGYTF.

This sequence joins TRBV4-3 and TRBJ2-5; 7 positions match TRBD1. With the DNA end fitting TRBJ2-7 better, the J assignment may be wrong. The germline CDR1 and CDR2 sequences are LGHNA and YSLEER. CDR3 size: 19 residues. The CDR3 loop is CASSQDRVRSTGWAYEQYF. DNA of the CDR3: TGCGCCAGCAGCCAAGATCGGGTCAGGTCGACAGGGTGGGCCTACGAGCAGTACTTC.

This clonotype was detected only a few times. This rearrangement joins TRBV27 to TRBJ1-4; no definite D call. This CDR3 has 14 residues. V gave up 1 base and J gave up 7 bases, with 10 bases separating them. Germline V CDR1 and CDR2: MNHEY, SMNVEV (reference sequence). In nucleotides, the CDR3 is TGTGCCAGCAGTTTATTGGGTTCTCCTGAAAAACTGTTTTTT. Protein sequence: CASSLLGSPEKLFF.

A few counts support this clonotype. The CDR3 ends on some other residue instead of the conserved phenylalanine or tryptophan, so this is likely a read error. The rearrangement uses TRBV12-3 or TRBV12-4 and TRBJ2-7; 11 bases agree with TRBD2. Germline trimming cut 6 bases from V and 5 bases from J; bases unmatched to any gene: 9. The CDR3 sequence is 15 residues long. CDR3: CASRNEVLAGDEQYL. As DNA, the CDR3 is TGTGCCAGCAGGAATGAAGTACTAGCGGGAGACGAGCAGTACCTC.

This clonotype was seen a handful of times. The chain is built from TRBV15 and TRBJ2-3; no firm D call. Germline V CDR1 and CDR2: LNHNV, YYDKDF (reference sequence). Trimming took 5 bases from V and 5 from J, leaving 14 bases between them. The CDR3 contains 14 residues. CDR3 sequence reads: CATSAWVDGDTQYF. The CDR3 DNA reads as TGTGCCACCAGCGCCTGGGTTGACGGAGATACGCAGTATTTT. The whole variable domain, remainder taken from reference TRBV15 and TRBJ2-3, is DAMVIQNPRYQVTQFGKPVTLSCSQTLNHNVMYWYQQKSSQAPKLLFHYYDKDFNNEADTPDNFQSRRPNTSFCFLDIRSPGLGDTAMYLCATSAWVDGDTQYFGPGTRLTVL.

The V call is TRBV7-3, the J call TRBJ2-5; 7 bases line up with TRBD2. Germline V gives CDR1 SGHTA, CDR2 FQGTGA. J was trimmed by 5 bases and V by 5 bases; bases with no gene match: 14. The CDR3 has 16 amino acids. The CDR3 nucleotides are TGTGCCAGCAGCCTACTCGGCGGGAGTGGGTGGGAGACCCAGTACTTC. Translating gives CASSLLGGSGWETQYF.

This clonotype has just a few counts. This chain uses TRBV14 with TRBJ2-5; a possible D gene is TRBD2 (5 bases). The CDR3 spans 13 residues. V was shortened by 0 bases and J by 11 bases, with 13 bases between the two germline ends. CDR1 SGHDN and CDR2 FVKESK come from the germline V gene. CDR3 sequence: CASSQDRDSGQYF. CDR3 sequence (DNA): TGTGCCAGCAGCCAAGATCGCGACTCGGGGCAGTACTTC.

This clonotype has a single count. The rearrangement uses TRBV27 and TRBJ2-1, with unresolved D. V was pared by 0 bases and J by 5 bases, with 14 bases between. The CDR3 runs 16 residues. Germline CDR1 reads MNHEY; CDR2 reads SMNVEV (reference sequence). The CDR3 region is CASSLSGRPPHNEQFF. CDR3 bases: TGTGCCAGCAGTTTATCTGGCAGGCCTCCCCACAATGAGCAGTTCTTC.

V usage is TRBV29-1 and J usage is TRBJ2-1; D is perhaps TRBD1 (5 bases). The tail of the sequence fits TRBJ2-5 better, so the J call may be wrong. The CDR3 loop spans 13 amino acids. CDR1 SQVTM and CDR2 ANQGSEA come from the germline V gene. CDR3 DNA: TGCAGCGCCTTGATAGGGGTTGAAGAGACCCAGTACTTC. As protein: CSALIGVEETQYF.

The CDR3 DNA reads as TGTGCCAGCAGTTCCCTTTTGGGACAGAGCTCCTACAATGAGCAGTTCTTC. Its protein is CASSSLLGQSSYNEQFF. V is TRBV27 and J is TRBJ2-1, with 7 nucleotides matching TRBD1. This CDR3 comprises 17 residues. Losses at the gene ends were 4 bases for V and 0 bases for J; bases not matched to a gene: 9. The germline V gene has CDR1 MNHEY and CDR2 SMNVEV (reference sequence).